The subject of this entry is one T cell receptor beta chain. Its recognized antigen is unknown. No base qualities exist here, and no much larger clone lies one base off it. Naive CD8 T cell libraries were made from roughly 20,000 to 1,000,000 sorted cells using 10%, 30% or 50% of purified RNA. Naive CD8 T cells were FACS-sorted as CD8+CD4-CCR7+CD45RA+ on a BD FACSAria II into RLT Plus buffer. Roughly ten TCR copies' worth of Jurkat RNA were spiked into roughly 19,000-1,000,000 naive CD8 T cell samples to test detection sensitivity. CD8 T cells were enriched with RosetteSep CD8+ T Cell Enrichment Cocktail and Ficoll-Paque, followed by ACK red cell lysis. The data are from a study of molecular identifiers for immune sequencing clone quantification (dated by TCRdb to about 2018). Regarding the complete study: For a replicate experiment, RNA from approximately 20,000 or 100,000 naive CD8 T cells was divided into five aliquots, of which four were sequenced. This methods study benchmarked molecular-identifier clustering-based TCR repertoire sequencing (MIDCIRS) and TCR RNA copy counting, using CD8 T cells to do so. On the study overall, not on this receptor specifically: Clones above 20 RNA copies held over 97% of molecules in CMV-specific effector cells but under 1% in naive cells. Spiked-in Jurkat TCR RNA equal to a single cell's worth was reported to be detectable even within 1,100,000 naive CD8 T cells. The sizes of highly expanded clones could end up underestimated when identical TCR molecules share a barcode. When barcode sub-clustering was omitted, TCR diversity was inflated by chimeric consensus sequences, with chimeras reaching as high as 47%. The naive libraries included spiked-in Jurkat TCR RNA (over nine copies' worth), and this RNA is not part of the donor repertoire. Modeling indicated about 3 TCR RNA copies recovered per cell, compared with 9.5 to 10 by digital PCR, which implies a capture efficiency of approximately 31%.

CDR1 and CDR2 were assigned from the germline V gene (reference sequence) as GTSNPN and SVGIG. The junction carries 14 bases between V and J, which are trimmed by 4 bases and 1 base respectively. The CDR3 starts with the cysteine, ends with the phenylalanine, and has 16 residues. Only CDR3 DNA is held: 48 bases, read in frame from base 1. Libraries were prepared through PCR. Sequencing was carried out with a NextSeq 500. Bulk TCR libraries were prepared as previously described, using TCR primers listed in Table S5. Total RNA was purified with the Qiagen AllPrep DNA/RNA kit. Before any analysis, reads coming from multiple sequencing runs of the same library were combined into one pool. Regarding the original processing steps: Reads were retained only if the reads had an exact TCR constant sequence, and the retained reads were trimmed to 150 nt and grouped according to their 12-nt molecular barcodes. Reads inside each barcode group were sub-clustered using a 15% Levenshtein threshold, and a quality-weighted consensus sequence was constructed for each RNA molecule. Non-functional sequences were filtered out, along with any lower-count sequence sitting one edit away from another sequence. Barcode sub-clusters with fewer than 20% of the maximum read count were removed, based on fitting two negative binomial distributions. TCRdb trimmed public reads at Q25 via fastp, called clones via MiXCR and kept in-frame beta chains. All rows with the same CDR3 protein become a single entry with the most common DNA and genes. TCRdb's processing, not the authors' own work, is the source of the V and J calls. Counted in this sample were approximately 100,000 distinct CDR3 sequences; 36% of them appeared once. The leading ten clones occupy around 4.2% of the sample.

The V gene is TRBV30 and the J gene is TRBJ2-6, with an unclear D gene assignment. This clonotype originated in a human donor in good health. Some libraries in this study had Jurkat cell RNA spiked in. Sequencing was performed on naive CD8+ T cells from blood, with Jurkat cell RNA spiked in. Read against the paper, the sample's cell subset or site label means: FACS-sorted CD8+CD4-CCR7+CD45RA+ naive T cells. CDR3 protein: CAWITQLRSGANVLTF. The nucleotides read TGTGCCTGGATTACCCAGCTGAGATCTGGGGCCAACGTCCTGACTTTC.